This TCR beta chain was recovered during a study of T-cell memory formation after mild COVID-19. The study, taken as a whole, reports: Prior to infection, memory already included some responding clones, suggesting cross-reactive memory joined. CD4+ contracting clones lay mainly in CM and EM, CD8+ ones in EMRA.

Germline loops: CDR1 MGHRA, CDR2 YSYEKL. This CDR3 comprises 14 residues. V was trimmed by 5 bases and J by 7 bases, leaving 14 bases between them. TCRdb redid the calling of the 5' RACE reads with MiXCR, one entry per CDR3 protein. In the table there are some 350,000 distinct CDR3 sequences, approximately 16% of which are singletons. This clonotype appeared a few times. The target antigen is unknown. Sequencing was done on a sample of PBMCs or a T cell subset sorted from them (not recorded which). This receptor was obtained from a man younger than 35 who had mild COVID-19 (a few samples of this study predate the infection). Cell type and time point are not known. J is TRBJ1-4 and V is TRBV4-1, with D unclear. The CDR3 bases are TGCGCCAGCAGCTACCGACCGGGTGGTGAAAAACTGTTTTTT. It specifies CASSYRPGGEKLFF.